Listed below are T cell receptor beta chains from one sample, sequenced in a study of early T cells in non-severe SARS-CoV-2 infection. TCRdb recomputed calls from the 5' RACE reads with MiXCR, one row per CDR3 protein. The table records 30,000 to 35,000 distinct CDR3 sequences, approximately 4.2% of them present only once. The specimen sequenced was whole blood. All receptors come from an adult who was a healthcare worker with PCR-confirmed SARS-CoV-2 infection or an uninfected control (not recorded which). Both conserved end residues are part of each CDR3. A D gene is named only where the DNA matches it firmly. Clone sizes are given selectively: once, few, many, or a class where the clone is expanded.

j_call | clone_size | d_call | v_call | cdr3_aa | cdr3_nt
TRBJ2-7 | many | TRBD2 | TRBV6-5 | CASISGTSYEQYF | TGTGCCAGCATTAGCGGGACCTCCTACGAGCAGTACTTC
TRBJ2-5 | . | . | TRBV29-1 | CSGGDSQETQYF | TGCAGCGGGGGGGACAGCCAAGAGACCCAGTACTTC
TRBJ1-2 | many | TRBD1 | TRBV28 | CASIGQGGVGYTF | TGTGCCAGCATCGGACAGGGAGGAGTTGGCTACACCTTC
TRBJ1-5 | many | TRBD1 | TRBV4-1 | CASSQDGTGGTQPQHF | TGCGCCAGCAGCCAAGATGGGACAGGGGGCACTCAGCCCCAGCATTTT
TRBJ2-2 | many | TRBD1 | TRBV7-3 | CASSLTPGTGAAGELFF | TGTGCCAGCAGCTTGACGCCGGGGACAGGGGCCGCCGGGGAGCTGTTTTTT
TRBJ2-5 | many | TRBD1 | TRBV7-9 | CASSLGDREKETQYF | TGTGCCAGCAGCTTAGGGGACAGGGAAAAAGAGACCCAGTACTTC
TRBJ2-7 | many | TRBD2 | TRBV5-4 | CASSLGGRASYEQYF | TGTGCCAGCAGCTTGGGCGGGAGGGCCTCCTACGAGCAGTACTTC
TRBJ2-7 | many | . | TRBV10-3 | CAISPGLPGEQYF | TGTGCCATCAGCCCGGGACTGCCCGGCGAGCAGTACTTC
TRBJ2-7 | many | . | TRBV2 | CASSEGVYEQYF | TGTGCCAGCAGTGAGGGGGTTTACGAGCAGTACTTC
TRBJ2-1 | few | . | TRBV6-5 | CASRLNGMIDEQFF | TGTGCCAGCCGCCTAAATGGAATGATCGATGAGCAGTTCTTC
TRBJ2-1 | many | . | TRBV7-8 | CASSLKLSAAIGQFF | TGTGCCAGCAGTTTAAAACTCTCGGCAGCGATCGGGCAGTTCTTC
TRBJ2-7 | many | . | TRBV18 | CASSPESLTYEQYF | TGTGCCAGCTCACCAGAATCGCTAACCTACGAGCAGTACTTC
TRBJ2-2 | few | . | TRBV11-3 | CASSPQTGYTGELFF | TGTGCCAGCAGCCCACAAACAGGATACACCGGGGAGCTGTTTTTT
TRBJ2-7 | few | . | TRBV7-3 | CASSSGESNEQYF | TGTGCCAGCAGCTCAGGGGAATCCAACGAGCAGTACTTC
TRBJ2-5 | many | . | TRBV29-1 | CSVAGATRGETQYF | TGCAGCGTTGCCGGGGCAACACGGGGCGAGACCCAGTACTTC
TRBJ2-1 | many | . | TRBV7-7 | CASSPQNSYNEQFF | TGTGCTAGCAGCCCCCAGAACTCCTACAATGAGCAGTTCTTC
TRBJ2-1 | many | TRBD1 | TRBV11-2 | CASSLAPGQEQFF | TGTGCCAGCAGCTTAGCCCCGGGACAGGAGCAGTTCTTC
TRBJ2-4 | many | TRBD1 | TRBV3-1 | CASSPESFYGQGNIQYF | TGTGCCAGCAGCCCAGAAAGTTTTTACGGACAGGGAAACATTCAGTACTTC
TRBJ1-6 | few | TRBD1 | TRBV6-6 | CASSSQGAVNSPLHF | TGTGCCAGCAGTTCACAGGGGGCGGTTAATTCACCCCTCCACTTT
TRBJ2-7 | few | . | TRBV29-1 | CSVQVTMGTYEQYF | TGCAGCGTCCAAGTTACCATGGGGACCTACGAGCAGTACTTC
TRBJ2-3 | many | TRBD2 | TRBV9 | CASSAQVAGVGDTQYF | TGTGCCAGCAGTGCCCAAGTAGCGGGAGTGGGGGATACGCAGTATTTT
TRBJ2-2 | many | TRBD2 | TRBV7-3 | CASSLLAGGNTGELFF | TGTGCCAGCAGCTTATTAGCGGGAGGTAACACCGGGGAGCTGTTTTTT